This TCR beta chain stems from a study of cytotoxic CD8 clonotypes in ibrutinib-treated CLL. Genomic DNA for TCR beta libraries, around 2 micrograms, came from cryopreserved PBMCs. Overall study results and limits: Exceeding age-matched healthy donors, baseline clonality also tracked the counts of circulating CD8+ T cells. Having risen at ibrutinib response, clonality had fallen back toward baseline by progression.

Regarding this clone: The antigen remains unidentified.

Profiled with immunoSEQ multiplex PCR; TCRdb holds only in-frame clones, not every one. The sample comprises around 25,000 clones, about 70% of which are singletons, and 25% to 30% rests with the top ten. V shed 5 bases and J 4 bases; nucleotides not matched to a gene: 4. Per germline, CDR1 SNHLY and CDR2 FYNNEI. The CDR3 is made up of 14 amino acids. The chain employs TRBV2 and TRBJ2-5, with 10 positions matching TRBD1. This sample comprised PBMCs, obtained after 24 months of ibrutinib treatment. This receptor was obtained from a human donor with chronic lymphocytic leukemia. CDR3 in amino acids: CASSRGTGVETQYF. The CDR3 DNA reads as TGTGCCAGCAGTCGAGGGACAGGGGTAGAGACCCAGTACTTC. The complete variable domain, with remaining parts taken from reference TRBV2 and TRBJ2-5, reads EPEVTQTPSHQVTQMGQEVILRCVPISNHLYFYWYRQILGQKVEFLVSFYNNEISEKSEIFDDQFSVERPDGSNFTLKIRSTKLEDSAMYFCASSRGTGVETQYFGPGTRLLVL.